The TCR beta chain described here comes from a study of T cell clonotyping in hematopoietic cell transplantation (dated by TCRdb to the early 2020s). Looking at the study overall: Pretransplant samples from recipients were collected after cytoreduction. The study collected roughly 150 blood samples from about 40 consecutive transplant recipients and their related donors. Recruitment of patients ran from 2015 to early 2017, and follow-up continued until September 2020 or until death.

The immunoSEQ assay, a bias-controlled multiplex PCR using V- and J-specific primers, was used to amplify TCR beta CDR3 regions from genomic DNA. In a second PCR step, the CDR3 amplicons were tagged with a proprietary barcode plus Illumina adapter sequences. CDR3 libraries were sequenced on an Illumina MiSeq instrument. Per the source publication's procedure: Export and quality control were handled in immunoSEQ Analyzer 3.0, while downstream analyses relied on R Bioconductor and Immunarch. Repertoire metrics were calculated using only productive rearrangements within the normalized downsampled data set. In the normalized cohort, a clonotype counted as pathologically expanded if the clonotype was larger than 5 templates. The Inverse Simpson Index was used to measure repertoire diversity. To capture all clonotypes, CMV-specificity analyses were performed on the non-normalized data set. The table was pulled from immuneACCESS by TCRdb, which kept in-frame rearrangements only. Such tables lose some clones; where checked, under half of the loss comes from unresolved V genes, and the rest has no known cause. V, J and clone size are those of that table, while D and trimming were read from the DNA. Counted in this sample were tens of thousands of clones; roughly 90% of them appeared once. Of the sample, 3% to 4.5% is held by the ten largest clones.

V lost 5 bases and J lost 5 bases; the stretch between them is 12 bases long. The germline V gene (reference sequence) sets CDR1 to GTSNPN and CDR2 to SVGIG. Counted from cysteine to phenylalanine, this CDR3 has 13 amino acids. Only the CDR3 DNA stays, 39 bases, in frame from base 1. The paper as a whole reports these results and caveats: A decrease in recipient TCR diversity was observed after transplant, and a progressive increase in pathologically expanded clonotypes was seen from day 30 to day 180. The sample size was limited and the cells went unsorted, which meant the CD4 and CD8 repertoire contributions could not be told apart. Inverse Simpson Index values from donors and from recipients before transplant predicted broader TCR repertoire diversity after transplant. Overlap with donor repertoires was found for only a small fraction of recipient repertoires, with over 95% found to appear de novo at the given depth.

The time point label, as the study defines it: recipient sample about 28 days before transplant, after cytoreduction. Blood from recipients was drawn roughly 28 days before transplant, then again at days 30, 100 and 180 after transplant. Nuclei Lysis Solution was used to extract genomic DNA from fresh or cryopreserved unfractionated peripheral blood mononuclear cells. The table lists this clone with a count of one. It lacks a known antigen. No base qualities exist here, and no much larger clone lies one base off it. The chain is encoded by TRBV30 joined to TRBJ2-2, with the D gene too uncertain to name. This clonotype was sampled from a man aged 18 to 29 with biphenotypic leukemia. Some clones in this sample may be carry-over from other donors' samples. This sample comprised peripheral blood mononuclear cells, obtained before stem cell transplant. This receptor has the CDR3 CAWGWMGTGELFF. The base sequence is TGTGCCTGGGGTTGGATGGGGACCGGGGAGCTGTTTTTT. The CDR3, completed at both ends by the reference TRBV30 and TRBJ2-2 genes, gives the full variable domain SQTIHQWPATLVQPVGSPLSLECTVEGTSNPNLYWYRQAAGRGLQLLFYSVGIGQISSEVPQNLSASRPQDRQFILSSKKLLLSDSGFYLCAWGWMGTGELFFGEGSRLTVL.